Listed here are 17 T cell receptor beta chains from one sample, sequenced in a study of CD8+ T cells in alopecia areata. After isolation, RNA underwent reverse transcription to generate cDNA as the sequencing template. The table came from immunoSEQ multiplex PCR; TCRdb's copy has only in-frame clones and leaves some out. The sample consists of approximately 150,000 clones, roughly 50% of them appearing once. Sequenced sample: CD4+ T cells sorted from blood. The receptor set was obtained from a human donor in good health.

This clone was seen a few times. The V and J genes are TRBV29-1 and TRBJ2-7; tentatively, D is TRBD1 (6 bases). The CDR3 consists of 14 residues. Trimming took 6 bases from V and 2 from J, leaving 17 bases between them. CDR1 is SQVTM and CDR2 is ANQGSEA in the germline V gene. CDR3 DNA: TGCAGCGTCGGCGTCCAGGGGCTAACCTACGAGCAGTACTTC. It is translated as CSVGVQGLTYEQYF.

This clone was seen only a few times. This chain connects TRBV29-1 to TRBJ2-5, with 9 bases identical to TRBD2. V dropped 8 bases and J dropped 9; count of bases not matched to a gene: 13. Germline lookup yields CDR1 SQVTM and CDR2 ANQGSEA. CDR3 length equals 13 residues. CDR3 loop: CSFRTRAGGSQYF. CDR3 sequence (DNA): TGCAGCTTTAGGACCCGGGCGGGAGGGTCCCAGTACTTC.

This chain uses TRBV5-4 with TRBJ2-7, with 13 bases matching TRBD2. Trimming took 5 bases from V and 4 from J; bases not matched to a gene: 6. Looked up from germline, CDR1 is SGHNT and CDR2 is YYREEE (reference sequence). This CDR3 has 15 residues. The CDR3 nucleotides read TGTGCCAGCAGGTCGGGACTAGCGGGACAATACGAGCAGTACTTC. This sequence encodes CASRSGLAGQYEQYF.

The rearrangement uses TRBV2 and TRBJ1-5; possibly TRBD1 for D (6 bases). The CDR3 has 14 residues. Trimming pared 7 bases from V and 0 bases from J, leaving 10 bases between. From germline, CDR1 is SNHLY and CDR2 FYNNEI. Here the CDR3 DNA reads TGTGCCAGCACTCGGGACACTAGCAATCAGCCCCAGCATTTT. It encodes CASTRDTSNQPQHF.

The chain recombines TRBV5-1 with TRBJ2-7; D ambiguous. This CDR3 comprises 13 residues. CDR1 SGHRS and CDR2 YFSETQ come from the germline V gene. The V end lost 4 bases, the J end lost 0 bases, and 8 bases lay between the germline ends. The CDR3 DNA reads as TGCGCCAGCAGCACTGTTACCTCCTACGAGCAGTACTTC. Residues: CASSTVTSYEQYF.

This clone was recorded a few times. CDR3 loop: CSVETGSSEAFF. CDR3 bases: TGCAGCGTTGAAACAGGGTCGTCTGAAGCTTTCTTT. This chain uses TRBV29-1 with TRBJ1-1; tentative D call: TRBD1 (6 bases). Looked up from germline, CDR1 is SQVTM and CDR2 is ANQGSEA. The CDR3 extends over 12 amino acids. Trimming removed 2 bases from V and 6 bases from J, with 10 bases in between.

The rearrangement uses TRBV14 and TRBJ2-7; D possibly uses TRBD1 or TRBD2 (5 bases each). Looked up from germline, CDR1 is SGHDN and CDR2 is FVKESK. CDR3 size: 17 residues. V lost 4 bases to trimming and J lost 3 bases, with 22 bases between them. The CDR3 loop is CASSRAIGTLGVYEQYF. CDR3 coding DNA: TGTGCCAGCAGCCGAGCCATAGGGACCCTCGGCGTCTACGAGCAGTACTTC.

The genes are TRBV5-6 and TRBJ1-5; 7 nucleotides match TRBD1. V lost 4 bases and J lost 3; bases outside the gene matches: 7. Germline loops: CDR1 SGHDT, CDR2 YYEEEE. CDR3 length: 15 residues. The DNA of the CDR3 is TGTGCCAGCAGCGCGCGGGACAGCCCCAATCAGCCCCAGCATTTT. Protein product: CASSARDSPNQPQHF.

The chain is built from TRBV6-1 and TRBJ1-1; D ambiguous. This CDR3 is built from 14 residues. Trimming stripped 3 bases from V and 12 bases from J, with 20 bases between. Germline-derived CDR1 and CDR2 are MNHNS and SASEGT. DNA for the CDR3: TGTGCCAGCAGTGAGCGGATGGGGAGTTTGATTTCTTTCTTT. This translates into CASSERMGSLISFF.

CDR3 protein: CASRVGIPGDIQYF. CDR3 DNA: TGTGCCAGCAGGGTCGGGATCCCGGGGGACATTCAGTACTTC. The V gene is TRBV28, the J gene TRBJ2-4, with D perhaps TRBD2 (6 bases). The CDR3 extends over 14 amino acids. Germline CDR1 reads MDHEN; CDR2 reads SYDVKM. Trimming shortened V by 6 bases and J by 8 bases, and 17 bases separated the two germline ends.

The J gene is TRBJ2-3, the V gene TRBV4-1; D not resolved. Germline CDR1 and CDR2: MGHRA and YSYEKL. The CDR3 length is 12 residues. Between the trimmed V and J ends, which lost 4 bases and 5 bases, there was a span of 7 bases. The DNA of the CDR3 is TGCGCCAGCAGCCGCCCTCGAGATACGCAGTATTTT. Protein: CASSRPRDTQYF.

V and J are TRBV15 and TRBJ2-7; maybe TRBD1 (6 bases). V lost 2 bases, J lost 6 bases, and 20 bases lay in between. The CDR3 contains 16 residues. The V gene's germline CDR1 is LNHNV and CDR2 YYDKDF (reference sequence). The CDR3 is CATSRPVALYRAEQYF. For the CDR3, the DNA is TGTGCCACCAGCAGACCGGTAGCCCTCTACAGGGCCGAGCAGTACTTC.

The chain recombines TRBV9 with TRBJ1-4; D call uncertain. V lost 0 bases, J lost 0 bases, and 3 bases lay in between. Looked up from germline, CDR1 is SGDLS and CDR2 is YYNGEE. There are 14 residues in the CDR3. As DNA, the CDR3 is TGTGCCAGCAGCGTAGAAGCAACTAATGAAAAACTGTTTTTT. The encoded protein is CASSVEATNEKLFF. The whole variable domain, filled in from reference TRBV9 and TRBJ1-4, reads DSGVTQTPKHLITATGQRVTLRCSPRSGDLSVYWYQQSLDQGLQFLIQYYNGEERAKGNILERFSAQQFPDLHSELNLSSLELGDSALYFCASSVEATNEKLFFGSGTQLSVL.

V and J are TRBV4-1 and TRBJ2-1; D may match TRBD1 or TRBD2 (5 bases each). CDR3 size: 13 residues. V lost 2 bases and J lost 7, with 9 bases in between. From germline, CDR1 is MGHRA and CDR2 YSYEKL. The CDR3 region is CASSQPGTNEQFF. The CDR3 DNA reads TGCGCCAGCAGCCAACCAGGGACGAATGAGCAGTTCTTC.

This chain connects TRBV5-1 to TRBJ2-5, with D tentatively TRBD1 (5 bases). Germline CDR1 SGHRS, CDR2 YFSETQ. The V gene lost 1 base and the J gene lost 4 bases, with 8 bases spanning the gap. The CDR3 is 13 amino acids. The CDR3 here is CASSLQGIETQYF. The CDR3 bases are TGCGCCAGCAGCTTGCAGGGAATAGAGACCCAGTACTTC.

This clone was observed a few times. The chain carries TRBV5-1 and TRBJ1-1; 7 nucleotides agree with TRBD1. This CDR3 is 13 amino acids long. Germline V CDR1 and CDR2: SGHRS, YFSETQ. Trimming cost V 0 bases and J 7 bases; bases outside gene matches: 3. The CDR3, as DNA: TGCGCCAGCAGCTTGGGCCGGGACAGTGAAGCTTTCTTT. It specifies CASSLGRDSEAFF.

This clone was picked up a small number of times. In DNA form, the CDR3 reads TGCAGCGTTGGAGGGGCCGTCACCTTC. This codes for CSVGGAVTF. This chain links TRBV29-1 with TRBJ1-2; weak D call: TRBD1 (5 bases). CDR1 is SQVTM and CDR2 is ANQGSEA in the germline V gene. There are 9 residues in the CDR3. V was shortened by 4 bases and J by 13 bases, with 10 bases between the two germline ends.